This is a list of T cell receptor beta chains from one sample in a study of shared clonotypes between healthy human individuals. TCRdb's copy holds only in-frame clones and misses some; the assay was immunoSEQ multiplex PCR. The table shows a few million clones, with 85% to 95% occurring only once. Sequences were obtained from naive CD4+ T cells sorted from blood. These receptor sequences come from a man aged 18 to 29 in good health. Both conserved end residues are part of each CDR3. A D gene is named only where the DNA matches it firmly. The listing skips clone size in some rows; elsewhere it reads once, few, many or a size class.

j_call	d_call	cdr3_length	clone_size	v_call	cdr3_aa	cdr3_nt
TRBJ2-4	.	16	.	TRBV2	CASKRTGPTSGNIQYF	TGTGCCAGCAAGCGGACAGGGCCGACTAGCGGAAACATTCAGTACTTC
TRBJ1-1	.	15	.	TRBV18	CASSPTAQGSTEAFF	TGTGCCAGCTCACCAACGGCGCAGGGGAGCACTGAAGCTTTCTTT
TRBJ2-7	.	15	.	TRBV5-4	CASSLNYASDYEQYF	TGTGCCAGCAGCTTGAATTACGCATCCGACTACGAGCAGTACTTC
TRBJ2-5	TRBD1	13	.	TRBV10-3	CAISDGQEETQYF	TGTGCCATCAGTGATGGACAGGAAGAGACCCAGTACTTC
TRBJ2-7	.	15	.	TRBV6-1	CASSALKNRAYEQYF	TGTGCCAGCAGTGCGCTGAAAAACAGGGCCTACGAGCAGTACTTC
TRBJ2-7	.	13	.	TRBV6-5	CASSRSGVDEQYF	TGTGCCAGCAGTCGCTCAGGGGTAGACGAGCAGTACTTC
TRBJ2-5	TRBD1	14	.	TRBV5-1	CASSLGTGQETQYF	TGCGCCAGCAGCTTAGGGACAGGTCAAGAGACCCAGTACTTC
TRBJ1-5	.	12	.	TRBV18	CASSLSGQPQHF	TGTGCCAGCTCACTCTCTGGTCAGCCCCAGCATTTT
TRBJ2-1	TRBD2	15	.	TRBV9	CASSVGAGNHNEQFF	TGTGCCAGCAGCGTCGGAGCGGGGAACCACAATGAGCAGTTCTTC
TRBJ2-4	.	13	.	TRBV27	CASSQPWKNIQYF	TGTGCCAGCAGTCAGCCCTGGAAAAACATTCAGTACTTC
TRBJ2-2	.	14	.	TRBV18	CASSPPGGTGELFF	TGTGCCAGCTCACCACCGGGTGGAACCGGGGAGCTGTTTTTT
TRBJ2-3	.	15	.	TRBV6-5	CASSYGGPSTDTQYF	TGTGCCAGCAGTTACGGGGGGCCCAGCACAGATACGCAGTATTTT
TRBJ2-1	.	13	.	TRBV29-1	CSVEAGRGGEQFF	TGCAGCGTTGAGGCGGGTAGGGGAGGTGAGCAGTTCTTC
TRBJ1-2	TRBD1	13	.	TRBV7-2	CASSIRDSLGYTF	TGTGCCAGCAGCATCCGGGACAGCTTAGGCTACACCTTC
TRBJ1-5	.	15	.	TRBV28	CASSAYWDSNQPQHF	TGTGCCAGCAGTGCCTATTGGGATAGCAATCAGCCCCAGCATTTT
TRBJ2-1	.	11	.	TRBV2	CASTLNNEQFF	TGTGCCAGCACCCTGAACAATGAGCAGTTCTTC
TRBJ2-1	TRBD2	18	.	TRBV2	CASSLPRDSGGSYNEQFF	TGTGCCAGCAGTCTCCCCCGGGATAGCGGGGGCTCCTACAATGAGCAGTTCTTC
TRBJ2-2	.	14	.	TRBV6-4	CASRERRDTGELFF	TGTGCCAGCAGGGAGCGCCGGGACACCGGGGAGCTGTTTTTT
TRBJ1-1	TRBD1	16	few	TRBV7-9	CASSLAQPGGNTEAFF	TGTGCCAGCAGCTTAGCTCAGCCAGGGGGGAACACTGAAGCTTTCTTT
TRBJ1-2	TRBD1	13	.	TRBV29-1	CSVDQGADYGYTF	TGCAGCGTTGATCAGGGGGCCGACTATGGCTACACCTTC
TRBJ2-7	TRBD2	13	.	TRBV10-1	CASSFGEGSEQYF	TGCGCCAGCAGTTTTGGGGAGGGGAGCGAGCAGTACTTC
TRBJ1-2	.	13	.	TRBV7-9	CASSLAVNYGYTF	TGTGCCAGCAGCTTAGCGGTTAACTATGGCTACACCTTC
TRBJ1-4	.	14	.	TRBV6-5	CASSGTQLGEKLFF	TGTGCCAGCAGCGGTACCCAATTGGGGGAAAAACTGTTTTTT
TRBJ1-1	.	13	.	TRBV14	CASSRQENTEAFF	TGTGCCAGCAGCCGACAGGAAAACACTGAAGCTTTCTTT
TRBJ2-1	TRBD2	15	.	TRBV27	CASSSWTSGRYEQFF	TGTGCCAGCAGTTCTTGGACTAGCGGGAGATATGAGCAGTTCTTC
TRBJ1-6	TRBD1	16	.	TRBV19	CASSRQGGFYNSPLHF	TGTGCCAGTAGCCGACAGGGCGGTTTCTATAATTCACCCCTCCACTTT
TRBJ2-3	TRBD2	16	.	TRBV19	CASRGTSGGATDTQYF	TGTGCCAGTAGGGGAACAAGCGGGGGGGCCACAGATACGCAGTATTTT
TRBJ1-1	TRBD1	15	.	TRBV5-4	CAVRREGAMNTEAFF	TGTGCGGTCCGTCGGGAGGGGGCCATGAACACTGAAGCTTTCTTT
TRBJ2-1	TRBD2	15	.	TRBV5-6	CASRKLAGAYNEQFF	TGTGCCAGCAGGAAACTAGCGGGAGCCTACAATGAGCAGTTCTTC
TRBJ2-1	.	18	.	TRBV18	CASSPRALTGSIYNEQFF	TGTGCCAGCTCACCAAGGGCGCTGACAGGATCGATTTACAATGAGCAGTTCTTC
TRBJ2-1	.	15	once	TRBV11-2	CASSLPGTGYNEQFF	TGTGCCAGCAGCTTGCCCGGGACTGGCTACAATGAGCAGTTCTTC
TRBJ2-4	TRBD1	15	.	TRBV7-2	CASSSSTGGANIQYF	TGTGCCAGCAGCTCTTCTACAGGGGGCGCCAACATTCAGTACTTC
TRBJ2-3	.	14	.	TRBV19	CASSTTSSSDTQYF	TGTGCCAGTAGTACGACCTCCTCATCAGATACGCAGTATTTT
TRBJ1-1	.	13	.	TRBV6-6	CASSLTVNTEAFF	TGTGCCAGCAGCCTGACAGTGAACACTGAAGCTTTCTTT
TRBJ2-2	.	14	.	TRBV9	CASSSVSGTGELFF	TGTGCCAGCAGTTCGGTTTCCGGCACCGGGGAGCTGTTTTTT
TRBJ1-4	.	14	.	TRBV2	CASSGLRGTEKLFF	TGTGCCAGCAGTGGGTTACGGGGGACTGAAAAACTGTTTTTT
TRBJ2-1	TRBD2	15	.	TRBV5-1	CASSLDSGSTNEQFF	TGCGCCAGCAGCTTGGATAGCGGGAGTACCAATGAGCAGTTCTTC
TRBJ2-2	.	15	.	TRBV6-5	CASSYSAGYSPELFF	TGTGCCAGCAGTTACTCTGCCGGATACAGCCCGGAGCTGTTTTTT
TRBJ2-1	.	16	.	TRBV7-9	CASSLGGGGPKDEQFF	TGTGCCAGCAGCTTGGGGGGTGGAGGGCCCAAAGATGAGCAGTTCTTC
TRBJ1-5	.	12	few	TRBV19	CASSVGNQPQHF	TGTGCCAGTAGTGTCGGGAATCAGCCCCAGCATTTT
TRBJ2-2	.	15	.	TRBV19	CASSDRVSRDGELFF	TGTGCCAGTAGCGACAGGGTTTCGCGGGACGGGGAGCTGTTTTTT
TRBJ1-1	.	11	.	TRBV2	CASSESGRAFF	TGTGCCAGCAGCGAAAGCGGACGAGCTTTCTTT
TRBJ2-3	.	14	.	TRBV7-8	CASSPGSITDTQYF	TGTGCCAGCAGCCCGGGGAGCATCACAGATACGCAGTATTTT